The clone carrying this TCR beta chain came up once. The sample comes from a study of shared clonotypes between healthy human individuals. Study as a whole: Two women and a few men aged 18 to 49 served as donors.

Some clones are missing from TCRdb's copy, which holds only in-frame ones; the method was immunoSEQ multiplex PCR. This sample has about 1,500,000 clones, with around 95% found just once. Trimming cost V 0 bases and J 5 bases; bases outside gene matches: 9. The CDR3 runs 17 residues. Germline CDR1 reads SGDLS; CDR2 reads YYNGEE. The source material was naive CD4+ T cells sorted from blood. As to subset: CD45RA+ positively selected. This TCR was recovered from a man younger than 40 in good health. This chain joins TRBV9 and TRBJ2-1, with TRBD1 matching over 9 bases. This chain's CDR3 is CASSVGLQGAADNEQFF. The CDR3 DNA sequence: TGTGCCAGCAGCGTAGGTCTACAGGGGGCGGCTGACAATGAGCAGTTCTTC.